This T cell receptor beta chain derives from a study of T-cell memory formation after mild COVID-19 (dated by TCRdb to the early 2020s). In the study overall: Most TCR sequence clusters were specific to one of the two donors. Two young, previously healthy adult volunteers, one female and one male, were included in the cohort. Longitudinal TCRalpha and TCRbeta repertoire sequencing tracked T-cell clones expanding and contracting after mild COVID-19 in two donors. Summary of the overall study and its limitations: The detection of some responding clones in pre-infection memory suggests that pre-existing cross-reactive memory T cells joined the SARS-CoV-2 response. From day 15 to 85, contracting clones showed balanced CD4/CD8 phenotypes, whereas a second wave of clones that expanded from day 15 to 37 leaned towards CD4+. Contracting CD4+ clones appeared mostly in the CM and EM memory subsets, whereas CD8+ clones were enriched in EMRA. SARS-CoV-2 specificity was not confirmed for the second-wave clones peaking on day 37. The study included only a couple of mild cases, and larger cohorts that include severe cases with pre-infection samples were judged to be necessary.

V gives up 7 bases and J gives up 4 bases, and the segment between their germline ends measures 7 bases. CDR1 SGHVS and CDR2 FQNEAQ are derived from the germline V gene. There are 11 amino acids in the CDR3, from cysteine to phenylalanine inclusive. Only the CDR3 DNA stays, 33 bases, in frame from base 1. This clonotype came up many times. Which antigen it targets is not known. Base qualities are not provided; no much larger clone lies one nucleotide away. The instrument given in TCRdb is Illumina NovaSeq 6000. TCRalpha and TCRbeta cDNA libraries were constructed by 5'RACE with constant-segment primers, with sample barcodes and unique molecular identifiers being introduced. Trizol reagent was used to extract RNA from every sample. Library amplification was performed in two PCR steps, and a second sample barcode and Illumina TruSeq adapters were introduced in the second step. Sequencing of the libraries was done on an Illumina NovaSeq, producing 2 x 150 bp paired-end reads. In the authors' own workflow: The reads were demultiplexed and collapsed into UMI-guided consensus sequences using migec v1.2.7. Using mixcr v2.1.11, UMI consensuses were aligned to TRA and TRB V and J templates and then assembled into clonotypes. Clonotypes were classified as expanded or contracted when called significant by both edgeR and NoisET, with noise models trained on biological replicates. For edgeR calls, the thresholds were a false discovery rate-adjusted p below 0.01 and a log2 fold-change of 1. As an exploratory analysis of dynamics, max-normalized trajectories of the 1000 most abundant clonotypes were examined with PCA combined with hierarchical clustering. Separately sequenced CD4+ and CD8+ repertoires were used to assign a CD4 or CD8 phenotype to each responding clone. TCRdb reanalyzed the raw reads on its own, using fastp at Q25 for trimming and MiXCR for clone calling, and kept in-frame beta chains. Identical CDR3 proteins give one entry, which carries the most common genes and DNA. The authors' filters were not applied to this entry. The sample includes 40,000 or so distinct CDR3 sequences, with around 6.3% observed a single time. The top ten clones comprise approximately 0.8% of the sample.

Ficoll-Paque density gradient centrifugation was used to isolate PBMCs. The sequence derives from an adult who had mild COVID-19 (a few samples of this study predate the infection). The sample titles of this study are shuffled in the database, so cell type and time point are left out. Sequenced input: PBMCs or a T cell subset sorted from them (not recorded which). This chain is built from TRBV7-8 and TRBJ1-1; the D gene identity is not certain. The DNA sequence follows: TGTGCCAGCAAAATAAGCACTGAAGCTTTCTTT. It encodes CASKISTEAFF. Here the CDR3 is joined to the reference TRBV7-8 and TRBJ1-1 genes, and the full variable domain is: GAGVSQSPRYKVAKRGQDVALRCDPISGHVSLFWYQQALGQGPEFLTYFQNEAQLDKSGLPSDRFFAERPEGSVSTLKIQRTQQEDSAVYLCASKISTEAFFGQGTRLTVV.